The entry below gives a single T cell receptor beta chain sequence along with its context. Its antigen remains unknown. The CDR3 is 14 amino acids. With V trimmed by 4 bases and J by 11 bases, 12 bases remained unmatched. In germline, CDR1 is KGHDR, CDR2 SFDVKD. Then a second PCR, running about 6 to 12 cycles, was carried out with a sample-barcoded 5' primer and a J-beta primer mix. Each cDNA molecule, via a template-switch adaptor with 12 random nucleotides, was tagged. One entry per CDR3 protein, called by TCRdb with MiXCR from the 5' RACE reads. This table has roughly 720,000 distinct CDR3 sequences, 50% to 65% appearing once. The record originates from a study of blood T cells in healthy people across ages. General study findings and limits: Correlation between TCR beta diversity and naive T cell percentage was strong. With unsorted PBMCs, a conclusive comparison of naive versus antigen-experienced cells was not possible.

Total RNA was extracted at no less than 6 micrograms per sample. Sample: blood. The chain links TRBV24-1 to TRBJ2-5, with 7 bases aligning to TRBD1. The sequence came from a man older than 75 in good health. CDR3 DNA: TGTGCCACCAGTGACCCGACAGGGTTCAATGAGCAGTACTTC. Amino acids: CATSDPTGFNEQYF.